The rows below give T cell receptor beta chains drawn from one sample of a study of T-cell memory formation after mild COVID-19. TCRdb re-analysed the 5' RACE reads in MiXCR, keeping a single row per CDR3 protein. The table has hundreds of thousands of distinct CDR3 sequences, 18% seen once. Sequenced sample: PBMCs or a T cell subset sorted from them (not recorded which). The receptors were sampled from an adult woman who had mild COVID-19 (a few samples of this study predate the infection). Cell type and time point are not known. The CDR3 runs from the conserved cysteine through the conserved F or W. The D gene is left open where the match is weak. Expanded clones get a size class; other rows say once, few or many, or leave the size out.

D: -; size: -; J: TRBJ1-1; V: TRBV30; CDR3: CAWMGGMSTEAFF; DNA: TGTGCCTGGATGGGGGGGATGAGCACTGAAGCTTTCTTT
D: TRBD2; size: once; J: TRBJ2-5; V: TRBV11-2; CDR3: CASSLVSGNQETQYF; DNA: TGTGCCAGCAGCTTAGTTAGCGGGAACCAAGAGACCCAGTACTTC
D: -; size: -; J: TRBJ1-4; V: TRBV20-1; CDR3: CSGASTGEKLFF; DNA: TGCAGTGGGGCATCCACTGGGGAAAAACTGTTTTTT
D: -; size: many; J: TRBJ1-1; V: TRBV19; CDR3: CASSTLRPPIEAFF; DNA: TGTGCCAGTAGTACCTTAAGACCTCCGATTGAAGCTTTCTTT
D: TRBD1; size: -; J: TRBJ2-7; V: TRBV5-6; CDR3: CASSEATGGEQYF; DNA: TGTGCCAGCAGCGAGGCGACAGGGGGCGAGCAGTACTTC
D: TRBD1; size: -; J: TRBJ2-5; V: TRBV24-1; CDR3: CATSDRRQGRETQYF; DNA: TGTGCCACCAGTGATCGAAGACAGGGGCGAGAGACCCAGTACTTC
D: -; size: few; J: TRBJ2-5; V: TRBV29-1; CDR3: CSGQQGQFYKGGETQYF; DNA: TGCAGCGGACAACAGGGTCAGTTTTACAAAGGAGGGGAGACCCAGTACTTC
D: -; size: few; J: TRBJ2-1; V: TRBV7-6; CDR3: CASSLSDAHSYNEQFF; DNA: TGTGCCAGCAGCTTATCGGACGCCCACTCCTACAATGAGCAGTTCTTC
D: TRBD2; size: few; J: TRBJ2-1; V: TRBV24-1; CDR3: CATSDPGGVTPGDEQFF; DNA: TGTGCCACCAGTGACCCGGGAGGGGTTACCCCCGGGGATGAGCAGTTCTTC
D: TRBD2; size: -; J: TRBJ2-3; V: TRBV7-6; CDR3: CASSPLAGGAIDTQYF; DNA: TGTGCCAGCAGCCCCCTAGCGGGGGGGGCCATAGATACGCAGTATTTT
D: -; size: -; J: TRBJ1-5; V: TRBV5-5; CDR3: CASSLGDTFNQPQHF; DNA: TGTGCCAGCAGCTTGGGGGACACTTTCAATCAGCCCCAGCATTTT
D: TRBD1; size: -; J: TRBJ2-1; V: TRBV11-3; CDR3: CASSLGQGRNNEQFF; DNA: TGTGCCAGCAGCTTAGGACAGGGCAGGAACAATGAGCAGTTCTTC
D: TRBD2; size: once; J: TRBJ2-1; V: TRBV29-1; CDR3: CSVLSGSVNEQFF; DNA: TGCAGCGTCCTTAGCGGGAGTGTCAATGAGCAGTTCTTC
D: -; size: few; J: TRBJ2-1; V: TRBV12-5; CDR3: CASGWWLALVGSYNEQFF; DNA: TGTGCTAGTGGTTGGTGGCTAGCGTTAGTCGGGTCCTACAATGAGCAGTTCTTC
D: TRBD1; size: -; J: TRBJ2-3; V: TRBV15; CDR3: CATSRGSGQGTDTQYF; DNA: TGTGCCACCAGCAGAGGTTCGGGACAGGGCACAGATACGCAGTATTTT
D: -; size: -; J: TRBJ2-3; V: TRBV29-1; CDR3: CSVETGRGSTDTQYF; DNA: TGCAGCGTTGAAACAGGGCGGGGGAGTACAGATACGCAGTATTTT
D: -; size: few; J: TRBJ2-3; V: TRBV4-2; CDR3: CASSQDLHTDTQYF; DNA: TGTGCCAGCAGCCAAGATCTCCACACAGATACGCAGTATTTT
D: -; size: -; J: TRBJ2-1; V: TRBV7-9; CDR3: CASSLARFGVEEQFF; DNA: TGTGCCAGCAGCTTAGCGAGGTTTGGGGTCGAGGAGCAGTTCTTC
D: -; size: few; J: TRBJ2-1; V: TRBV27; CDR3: CASSLQNMRQVRYNEQFF; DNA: TGTGCCAGCAGTTTACAAAATATGCGACAGGTCCGTTACAATGAGCAGTTCTTC
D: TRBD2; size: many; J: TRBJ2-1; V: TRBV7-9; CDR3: CASSNIKGLAGVNEQFF; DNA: TGTGCCAGCAGCAATATCAAGGGACTAGCGGGAGTTAATGAGCAGTTCTTC
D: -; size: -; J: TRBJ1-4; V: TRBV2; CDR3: CASSGSPRLFF; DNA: TGTGCCAGCAGTGGATCACCCCGGCTGTTTTTT
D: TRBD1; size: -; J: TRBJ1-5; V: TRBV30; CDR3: CAWSVGDRDRNQPQHF; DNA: TGTGCCTGGAGTGTAGGGGACAGGGATCGCAATCAGCCCCAGCATTTT
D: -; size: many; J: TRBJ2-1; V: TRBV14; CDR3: CASSQELYNEQFF; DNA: TGTGCCAGCAGCCAAGAGTTATACAATGAGCAGTTCTTC
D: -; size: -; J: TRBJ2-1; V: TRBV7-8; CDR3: CASRTIGGYYNEQFF; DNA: TGTGCCAGCAGAACTATTGGGGGGTACTACAATGAGCAGTTCTTC
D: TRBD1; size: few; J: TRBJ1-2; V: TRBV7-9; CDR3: CASSFDPAGGRSGYTF; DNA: TGTGCCAGCAGCTTCGACCCGGCAGGGGGCAGGAGTGGCTACACCTTC
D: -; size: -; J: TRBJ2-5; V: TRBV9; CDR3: CASSGGGVAQYQETQYF; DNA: TGTGCCAGCAGCGGAGGAGGTGTGGCTCAGTACCAAGAGACCCAGTACTTC
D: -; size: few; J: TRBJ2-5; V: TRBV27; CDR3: CASRRGAQETQYF; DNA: TGTGCCAGCAGACGGGGAGCCCAAGAGACCCAGTACTTC
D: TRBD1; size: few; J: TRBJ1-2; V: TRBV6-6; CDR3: CASSPGPGGNYGYTF; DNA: TGTGCCAGCAGCCCCGGGCCAGGGGGCAACTATGGCTACACCTTC
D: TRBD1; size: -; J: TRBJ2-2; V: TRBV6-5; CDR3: CASRLPDRDTGELFF; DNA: TGTGCCAGCAGACTCCCGGACAGGGACACCGGGGAGCTGTTTTTT
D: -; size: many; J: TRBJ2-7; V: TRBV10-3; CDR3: CAIMGAASYEQYF; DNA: TGTGCCATCATGGGGGCCGCCTCCTACGAGCAGTACTTC
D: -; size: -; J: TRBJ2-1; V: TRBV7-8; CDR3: CASSLAETLLNEQFF; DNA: TGTGCCAGCAGCTTAGCAGAGACGTTATTAAATGAGCAGTTCTTC
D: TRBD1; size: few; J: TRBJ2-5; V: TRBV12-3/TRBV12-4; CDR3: CASSPSHDRGPGQETQYF; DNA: TGTGCCAGCAGTCCAAGCCATGACAGGGGGCCAGGTCAAGAGACCCAGTACTTC
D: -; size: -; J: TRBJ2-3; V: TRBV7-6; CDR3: CASRAESVHTDTQYF; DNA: TGTGCCAGCAGGGCTGAGTCGGTTCACACAGATACGCAGTATTTT
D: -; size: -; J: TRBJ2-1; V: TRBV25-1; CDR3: CASSEYNEPHNEQFF; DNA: TGTGCCAGCAGTGAATACAACGAGCCTCACAATGAGCAGTTCTTC
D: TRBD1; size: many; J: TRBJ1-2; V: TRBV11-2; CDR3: CASSRDRGGYGYTF; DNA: TGTGCCAGCAGCCGGGACAGGGGGGGCTATGGCTACACCTTC
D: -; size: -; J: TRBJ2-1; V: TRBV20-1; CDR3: CSASLSSAYNEQFF; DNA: TGCAGTGCTAGTCTCTCTAGCGCGTACAATGAGCAGTTCTTC
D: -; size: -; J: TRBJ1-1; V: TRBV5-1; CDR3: CASSTRTVLNTEAFF; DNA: TGCGCCAGCAGCACCCGGACGGTACTGAACACTGAAGCTTTCTTT
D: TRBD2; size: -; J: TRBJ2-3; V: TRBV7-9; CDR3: CASSYSGTMVVGDTQYF; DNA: TGTGCCAGCAGCTACTCCGGGACTATGGTTGTGGGGGATACGCAGTATTTT
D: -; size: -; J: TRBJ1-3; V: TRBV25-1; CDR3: CASSEDQGIAGNTIYF; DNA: TGTGCCAGCAGTGAAGACCAGGGGATCGCTGGAAACACCATATATTTT
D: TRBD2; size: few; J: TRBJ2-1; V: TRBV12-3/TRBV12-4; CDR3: CASSFSGRAHNEQFF; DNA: TGTGCCAGCAGTTTTAGCGGGAGGGCCCACAATGAGCAGTTCTTC
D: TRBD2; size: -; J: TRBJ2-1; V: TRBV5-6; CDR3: CASSPQLAGLLNEQFF; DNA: TGTGCCAGCAGCCCGCAACTAGCGGGGCTGCTAAATGAGCAGTTCTTC
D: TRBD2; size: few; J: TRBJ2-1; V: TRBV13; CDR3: CASSTGLAGVRRNEQFF; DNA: TGTGCCAGCAGCACGGGACTAGCGGGAGTGAGGCGCAATGAGCAGTTCTTC
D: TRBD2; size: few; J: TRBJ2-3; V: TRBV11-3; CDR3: CASSLGLAGGPLDTQYF; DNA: TGTGCCAGCAGCTTAGGACTAGCGGGAGGGCCTCTCGATACGCAGTATTTT
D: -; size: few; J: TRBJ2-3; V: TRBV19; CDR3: CASSIRGVITQYF; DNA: TGTGCCAGTAGTATAAGGGGCGTGATTACGCAGTATTTT
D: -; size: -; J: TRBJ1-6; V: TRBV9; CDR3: CASSVVEGGNSPLHF; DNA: TGTGCCAGCAGCGTAGTGGAAGGGGGTAATTCACCCCTCCACTTT
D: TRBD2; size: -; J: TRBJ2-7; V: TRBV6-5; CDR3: CASSYLQPRLAGHEQYF; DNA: TGTGCCAGCAGTTATCTTCAACCCCGACTAGCGGGCCACGAGCAGTACTTC
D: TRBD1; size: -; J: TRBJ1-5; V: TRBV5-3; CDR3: CARTGTGGGYSNQPQHF; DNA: TGTGCCAGAACGGGGACAGGGGGAGGGTATAGCAATCAGCCCCAGCATTTT
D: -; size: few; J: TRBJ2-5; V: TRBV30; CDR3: CAWSAGTLEYQETQYF; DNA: TGTGCCTGGAGTGCGGGGACTTTGGAGTACCAAGAGACCCAGTACTTC
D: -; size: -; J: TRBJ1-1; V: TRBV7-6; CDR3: CASSLVADLNTEAFF; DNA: TGTGCCAGCAGCTTAGTTGCGGATTTGAACACTGAAGCTTTCTTT
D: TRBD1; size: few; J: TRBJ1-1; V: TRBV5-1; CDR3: CASSLAGQGSPEAFF; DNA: TGCGCCAGCAGCTTGGCGGGACAGGGGTCCCCCGAAGCTTTCTTT
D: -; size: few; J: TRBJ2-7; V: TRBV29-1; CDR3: CSVVITTYEQYF; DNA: TGCAGCGTTGTGATTACTACCTACGAGCAGTACTTC
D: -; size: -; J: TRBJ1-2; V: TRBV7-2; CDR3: CASRKTGTKNYGYTF; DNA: TGTGCCAGCAGAAAAACCGGGACAAAAAACTATGGCTACACCTTC
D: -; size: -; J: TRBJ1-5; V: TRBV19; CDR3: CASSVHRPAGNQPQHF; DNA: TGTGCCAGTAGTGTTCACAGACCCGCGGGCAATCAGCCCCAGCATTTT
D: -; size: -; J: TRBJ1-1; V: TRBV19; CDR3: CASSNGLNTEAFF; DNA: TGTGCCAGTAGTAACGGATTGAACACTGAAGCTTTCTTT
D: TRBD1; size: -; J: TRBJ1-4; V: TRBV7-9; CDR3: CASSRGQGREEKLFF; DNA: TGTGCCAGCAGCCGAGGACAGGGAAGGGAAGAAAAACTGTTTTTT